This T cell receptor beta chain was obtained from a study of identifying expanded T cells in peripheral blood. The assay was immunoSEQ multiplex PCR, and TCRdb's table has in-frame clones only and misses some. The sample holds tens of thousands of clones, around 87% seen once. Study-wide points: Clone count variance between roughly 2-week samples rose with total template count. Technical replicates showed 0.9 to 1.5 changed clones; roughly two weeks about 16.4; four weeks 19.

This CDR3 contains 12 residues. Trimming removed 6 bases at V and 2 bases at J, with 11 bases between. Germline CDR1 reads SQVTM; CDR2 reads ANQGSEA. About this clone itself: Antigen specificity is unknown.

The sequenced material came from blood. The V call is TRBV29-1, the J call TRBJ2-7; tentatively, D is TRBD2 (6 bases). The sequence came from a person aged 18 to 75 in good health. The CDR3 DNA sequence: TGCAGCGTGAAGCGGGCTGCCTACGAGCAGTACTTC. Encoded protein: CSVKRAAYEQYF.